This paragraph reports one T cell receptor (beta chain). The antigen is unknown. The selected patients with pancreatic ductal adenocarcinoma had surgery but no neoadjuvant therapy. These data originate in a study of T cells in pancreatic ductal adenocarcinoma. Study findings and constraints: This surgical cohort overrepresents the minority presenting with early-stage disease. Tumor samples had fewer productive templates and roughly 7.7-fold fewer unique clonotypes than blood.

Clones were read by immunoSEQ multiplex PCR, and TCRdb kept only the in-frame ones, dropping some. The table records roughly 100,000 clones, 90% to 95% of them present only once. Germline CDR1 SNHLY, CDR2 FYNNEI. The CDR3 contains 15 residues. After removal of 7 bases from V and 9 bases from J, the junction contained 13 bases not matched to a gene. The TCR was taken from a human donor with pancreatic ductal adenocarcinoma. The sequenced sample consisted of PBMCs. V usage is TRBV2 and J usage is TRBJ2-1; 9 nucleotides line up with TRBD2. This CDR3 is CASNGRSGRSGEQFF. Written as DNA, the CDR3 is TGTGCCAGCAACGGAAGAAGCGGGAGGTCAGGTGAGCAGTTCTTC.